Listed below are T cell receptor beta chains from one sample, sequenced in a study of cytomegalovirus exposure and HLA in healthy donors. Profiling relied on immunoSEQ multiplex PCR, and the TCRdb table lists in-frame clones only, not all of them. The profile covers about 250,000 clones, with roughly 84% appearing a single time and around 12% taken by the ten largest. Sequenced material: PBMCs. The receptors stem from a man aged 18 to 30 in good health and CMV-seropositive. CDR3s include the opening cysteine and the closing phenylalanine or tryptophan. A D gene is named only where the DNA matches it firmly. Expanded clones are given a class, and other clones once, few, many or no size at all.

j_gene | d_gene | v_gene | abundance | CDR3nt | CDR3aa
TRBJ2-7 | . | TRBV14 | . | TGTGCCAGCAGCCAAGAATTCGGCGGCTCCTACGAGCAGTACTTC | CASSQEFGGSYEQYF
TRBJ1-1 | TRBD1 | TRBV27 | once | TGTGCCAGCAGTTTATACAGGGGGAATACTGAAGCTTTCTTT | CASSLYRGNTEAFF
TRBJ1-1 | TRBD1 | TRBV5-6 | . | TGTGCCAGCAGCTCCCAGGGGGTAGCTTTCTTT | CASSSQGVAFF
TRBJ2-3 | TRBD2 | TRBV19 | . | TGTGCCAGTAGCCTGGGACTAGCGGGGGGCACAGATACGCAGTATTTT | CASSLGLAGGTDTQYF
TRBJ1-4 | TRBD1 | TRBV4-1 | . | TGCGCCAGCAGCCAATGGACAGGGAATGAAAAACTGTTTTTT | CASSQWTGNEKLFF
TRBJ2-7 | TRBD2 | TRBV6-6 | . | TGTGCCAGCCGTCCTAGCGGGGCCCGCTACGAGCAGTACTTC | CASRPSGARYEQYF
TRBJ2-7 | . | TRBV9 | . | TGTGCCAGCAGCCGTAATACGTACTCCTACGAGCAGTACTTC | CASSRNTYSYEQYF
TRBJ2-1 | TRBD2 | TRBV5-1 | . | TGCGCCAGCAGCTTGGCCGGGACTACAAGCTACAATGAGCAGTTCTTC | CASSLAGTTSYNEQFF
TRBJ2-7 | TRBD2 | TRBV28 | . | TGTGCCAGCAGTCCGGGGGGTAGCGGACCCAGATTAAACTACGAGCAGTACTTC | CASSPGGSGPRLNYEQYF
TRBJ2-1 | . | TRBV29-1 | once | TGCAGCGTTGAAGGATTCGGGGTCTCCTACAATGAGCAGTTCTTC | CSVEGFGVSYNEQFF
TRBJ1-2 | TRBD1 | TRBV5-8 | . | TGTGCCAGCAGCGTAACAGGGGATGGTGGCTACACCTTC | CASSVTGDGGYTF
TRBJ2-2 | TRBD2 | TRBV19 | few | TGTGCCAGTAAACCCTCCAGCGGGACGAACACCGGGGAGCTGTTTTTT | CASKPSSGTNTGELFF
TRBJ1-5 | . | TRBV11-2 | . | TGTGCCAGCAGCTTAGCGCGGGCAGGGAGTCAGCCCCAGCATTTT | CASSLARAGSQPQHF
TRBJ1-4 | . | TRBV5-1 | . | TGCGCCAGCAGCGGTTCGACAGGACAAAAACTGTTTTTT | CASSGSTGQKLFF
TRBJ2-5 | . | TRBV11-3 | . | TGTGCCAGCAAAGACGGGCAAGAGACCCAGTACTTC | CASKDGQETQYF
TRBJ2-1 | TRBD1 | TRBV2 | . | TGTGCCAGCAGTGATTCTACAGGGGGGTGGAATGAGCAGTTCTTC | CASSDSTGGWNEQFF
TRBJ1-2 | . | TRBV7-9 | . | TGTGCCAGCAGCCCTACAGTATATGGCTACACCTTC | CASSPTVYGYTF
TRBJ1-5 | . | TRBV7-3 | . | TGTGCCAGCAGCTTGTCTAGGCAGCCCCAGCATTTT | CASSLSRQPQHF
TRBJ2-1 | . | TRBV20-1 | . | TGCAGTGCTCATAGACTTCCTGAGCAGTTCTTC | CSAHRLPEQFF
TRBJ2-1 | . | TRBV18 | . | TGTGCCAGCTCACCAGCAGGTTCGAATGAGCAGTTCTTC | CASSPAGSNEQFF
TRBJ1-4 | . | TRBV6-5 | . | TGTGCCAGCAGAAGTTTAGCGGGGGGACGGGAAAAACTGTTTTTT | CASRSLAGGREKLFF
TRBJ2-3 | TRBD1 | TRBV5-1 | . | TGCGCCAGCACCCTTCGGGACAGCCGCACAGATACGCAGTATTTT | CASTLRDSRTDTQYF
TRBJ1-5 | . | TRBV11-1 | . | TGTGCCAGCAGCTTAGCACTAAATCAGCCCCAGCATTTT | CASSLALNQPQHF
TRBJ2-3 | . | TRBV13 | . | TGTGCCAGCAGCTCTCCAGTCGGGGGAGAGATATATACGCAGTATTTT | CASSSPVGGEIYTQYF
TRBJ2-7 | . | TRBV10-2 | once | TGCGCCAGCAGTGAGTCGAAGATTAGCGGATCCTACGAGCAGTACTTC | CASSESKISGSYEQYF
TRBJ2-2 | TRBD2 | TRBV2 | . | TGTGCCAGCAGTGAATTCAGGCTAGCGGAAAACACCGGGGAGCTGTTTTTT | CASSEFRLAENTGELFF
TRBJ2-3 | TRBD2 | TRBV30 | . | TGTGCCTGGAGTCGAGGGACTAGCGGGCGGGGAGATACGCAGTATTTT | CAWSRGTSGRGDTQYF
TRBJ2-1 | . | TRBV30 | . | TGTGCCTGGAGTGTACTAGGGATCGGTGAGCAGTTCTTC | CAWSVLGIGEQFF
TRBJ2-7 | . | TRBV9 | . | TGTGCCAGCAGCGTAGAGGCCCGCTTGGACGAGCAGTACTTC | CASSVEARLDEQYF
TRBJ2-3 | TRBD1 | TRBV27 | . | TGTGCCAGCAGTCGGGACAGGGGCTCAGATACGCAGTATTTT | CASSRDRGSDTQYF
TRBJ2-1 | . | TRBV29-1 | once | TGCAGCGTTGAAGATCTGGCGGAGATGGGCTACAATGAGCAGTTCTTC | CSVEDLAEMGYNEQFF
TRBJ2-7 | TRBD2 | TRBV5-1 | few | TGCGCCAGCAGCTTGGTTCGGGGGGTCGACGAGCAGTACTTC | CASSLVRGVDEQYF
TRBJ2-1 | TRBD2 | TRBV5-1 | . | TGCGCCAGCAGCATACGGACTAGCGGGAGCAATGAGCAGTTCTTC | CASSIRTSGSNEQFF
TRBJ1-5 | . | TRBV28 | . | TGTGCCAGCAGTTTATCAGGATTCGGTCAGCCCCAGCATTTT | CASSLSGFGQPQHF
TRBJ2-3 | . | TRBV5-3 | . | TGTGCCAGAAGCTTGGGACAGGACTGCACAGATACGCAGTATTTT | CARSLGQDCTDTQYF
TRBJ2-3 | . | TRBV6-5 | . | TGTGCCAGCAGCCCACGCACGGCAGATACGCAGTATTTT | CASSPRTADTQYF
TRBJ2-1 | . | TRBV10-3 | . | TGTGCCATCGGCGGGGACAATCGGCAGTTCTTC | CAIGGDNRQFF
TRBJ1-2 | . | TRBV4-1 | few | TGCGCCAGCAGCCGGGGGCTTCTGGCGGATACACCTTATGGCTACACCTTC | CASSRGLLADTPYGYTF
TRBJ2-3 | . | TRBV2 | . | TGTGCCAGCAGCGCAGAGCGGACCCCTCGAGATACGCAGTATTTT | CASSAERTPRDTQYF
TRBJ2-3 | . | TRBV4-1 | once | TGCGCCAGCAGCCCTGTGGCAGGTGATACGCAGTATTTT | CASSPVAGDTQYF
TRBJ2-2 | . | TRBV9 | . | TGTGCCAGCAGCGTAGCGGGCTCGACCGGGGAGCTGTTTTTT | CASSVAGSTGELFF
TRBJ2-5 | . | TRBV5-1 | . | TGCGCCAGCAGCTTGCGGAGCGGGGAGACCCAGTACTTC | CASSLRSGETQYF